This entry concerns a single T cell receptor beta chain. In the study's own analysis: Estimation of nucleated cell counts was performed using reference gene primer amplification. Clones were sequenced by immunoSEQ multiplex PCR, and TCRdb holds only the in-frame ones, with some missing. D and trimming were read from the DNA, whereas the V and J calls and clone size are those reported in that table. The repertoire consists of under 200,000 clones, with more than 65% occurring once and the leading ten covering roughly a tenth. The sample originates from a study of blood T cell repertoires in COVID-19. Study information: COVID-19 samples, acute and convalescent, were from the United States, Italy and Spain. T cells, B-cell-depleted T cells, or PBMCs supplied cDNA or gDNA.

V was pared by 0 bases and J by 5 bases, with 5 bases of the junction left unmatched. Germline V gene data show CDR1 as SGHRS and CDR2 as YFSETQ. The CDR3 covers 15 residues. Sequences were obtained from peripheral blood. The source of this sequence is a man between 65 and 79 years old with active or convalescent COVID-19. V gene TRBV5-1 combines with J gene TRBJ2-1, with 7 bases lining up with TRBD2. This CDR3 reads CASSLATGGHNEQFF. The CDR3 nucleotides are TGCGCCAGCAGCTTGGCGACGGGAGGCCACAATGAGCAGTTCTTC.